This TCR beta chain was sequenced during a study of cytomegalovirus exposure and HLA in healthy donors (dated by TCRdb to about 2017). In the study overall: A later analysis indicated that the 90 to 150 validation repertoires were generated on the platform also employed for the 600 to 750 repertoires of the first cohort. The study aimed to test whether cataloging public T cell receptors could reveal signatures of past pathogen exposure. A separate validation cohort of 90 to 150 different subjects was used in addition to the approximately 670-subject first cohort. High-throughput TCR immunosequencing, statistical association of individual TCRs with disease status, and machine learning were combined to predict cytomegalovirus infection status.

Separate from the approximately 730-subject first cohort, the validation cohort of roughly 120 subjects was the group to which the donors belonged. The receptor library was made with the immunoSEQ multiplex PCR assay. The authors processed their data as follows. A statistical classification framework was built for diagnosing cytomegalovirus status from the catalog of TCR beta chain sequences. The immuneACCESS repertoire file appears here via TCRdb, limited to in-frame rearrangements. These files lack a portion of the clones; in checked studies, under half of the deficit traces to unresolved V genes, and the cause of the others is not known. V and J calls plus clone size are reproduced from that table; the DNA served to infer D and trimming. The table for this sample lists some 90,000 clones; approximately 90% of them were counted only once. Roughly 4.3% of the sample is held by the ten biggest clonotypes.

Broad study findings and their caveats: A few of the identified cytomegalovirus-associated TCR beta chains were confirmed in vitro to be specific for cytomegalovirus antigens. A total of 150 to 200 TCR beta chains were listed by the study as associated with cytomegalovirus. The validation cohort had no HLA typing available for a later analysis, so co-occurrence within that cohort was assessed over all 130 or so repertoires. Across donors, most TCR sequences were observed very rarely, whereas some public TCRs were present in many individuals. A later analysis found that TCRs clustered in the first cohort also tended to co-occur in the roughly 120 validation repertoires, with more than 90% of cluster scores above 0. The authors suggested that the approach could potentially be generalized to other disease states and immunological phenotypes. The classifier was reported to diagnose cytomegalovirus status with high specificity and sensitivity in both the original cohort and the validation cohort.

Comment on this clone: Its antigen is currently not known. The input lacks base qualities; no much larger clone sits a single base away.

In the germline V gene (reference sequence), CDR1 corresponds to LNHDA and CDR2 to SQIVND. Its CDR3 holds 15 amino acids, cysteine through phenylalanine. CDR3 DNA is the only sequence kept; it has 45 bases, read in frame from the first base. The germline ends are 16 bases apart after V is trimmed by 3 bases and J by 5 bases. This clonotype was sampled from a woman aged 25 to 39 in good health and CMV-seronegative. Specimen: PBMCs. Recombination linked TRBV19 to TRBJ2-5; TRBD2 is a possible D gene, resting on 5 matching bases. The CDR3 has the sequence CASSMRVIPLETQYF. The nucleotides are TGTGCCAGTAGTATGCGGGTCATTCCGTTGGAGACCCAGTACTTC. Full variable domain (CDR3 extended with the reference TRBV19 and TRBJ2-5 proteins): DGGITQSPKYLFRKEGQNVTLSCEQNLNHDAMYWYRQDPGQGLRLIYYSQIVNDFQKGDIAEGYSVSREKKESFPLTVTSAQKNPTAFYLCASSMRVIPLETQYFGPGTRLLVL.